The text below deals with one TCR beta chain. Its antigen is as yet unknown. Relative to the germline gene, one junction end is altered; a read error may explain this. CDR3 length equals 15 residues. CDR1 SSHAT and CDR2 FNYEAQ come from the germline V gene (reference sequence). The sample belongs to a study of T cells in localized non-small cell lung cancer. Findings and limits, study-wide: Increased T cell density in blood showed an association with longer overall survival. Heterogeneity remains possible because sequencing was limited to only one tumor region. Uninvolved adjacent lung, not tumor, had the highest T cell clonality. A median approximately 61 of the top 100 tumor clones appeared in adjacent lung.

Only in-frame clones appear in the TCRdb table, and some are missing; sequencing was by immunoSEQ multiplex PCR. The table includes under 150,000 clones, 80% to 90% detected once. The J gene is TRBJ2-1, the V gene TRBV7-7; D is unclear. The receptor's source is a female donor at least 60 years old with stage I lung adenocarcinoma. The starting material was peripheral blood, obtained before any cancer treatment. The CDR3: CASSPGPFSYNEQFF. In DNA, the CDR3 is TGTGCTAGCAGCCCCGGGCCTTTCTCCTACAATGAGCAGTTCTTC.